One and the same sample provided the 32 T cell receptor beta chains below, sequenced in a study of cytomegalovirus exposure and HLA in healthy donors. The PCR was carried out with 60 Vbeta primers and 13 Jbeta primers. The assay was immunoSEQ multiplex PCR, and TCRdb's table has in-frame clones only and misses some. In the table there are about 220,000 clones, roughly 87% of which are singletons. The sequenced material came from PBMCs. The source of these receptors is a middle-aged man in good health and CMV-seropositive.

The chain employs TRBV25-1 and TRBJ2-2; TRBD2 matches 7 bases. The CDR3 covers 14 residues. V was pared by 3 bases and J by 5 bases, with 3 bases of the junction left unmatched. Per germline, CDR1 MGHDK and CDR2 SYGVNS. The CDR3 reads CASSDTGGTGELFF. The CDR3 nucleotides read TGTGCCAGCAGTGATACGGGGGGAACCGGGGAGCTGTTTTTT.

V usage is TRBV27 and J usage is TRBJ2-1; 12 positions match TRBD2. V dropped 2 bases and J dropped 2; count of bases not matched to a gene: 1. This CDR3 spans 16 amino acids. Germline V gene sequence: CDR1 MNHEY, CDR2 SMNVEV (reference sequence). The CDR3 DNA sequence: TGTGCCAGCAGTTTACGACTAGCGGGAGCCTACAATGAGCAGTTCTTC. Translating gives CASSLRLAGAYNEQFF.

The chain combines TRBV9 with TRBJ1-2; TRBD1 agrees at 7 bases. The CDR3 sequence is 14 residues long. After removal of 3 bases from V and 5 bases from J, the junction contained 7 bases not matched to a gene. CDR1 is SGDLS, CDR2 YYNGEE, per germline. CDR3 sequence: CASSGGGRGYGYTF. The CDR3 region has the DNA TGTGCCAGCAGCGGAGGGGGCAGGGGTTATGGCTACACCTTC.

CDR3: CASSGTGTGLYEQYF. The CDR3 DNA reads as TGTGCCAGCAGCGGGACCGGGACAGGGCTCTACGAGCAGTACTTC. The genes are TRBV5-6 and TRBJ2-7, with 9 bases fitting TRBD1. The CDR3 runs to 15 residues. CDR1 SGHDT and CDR2 YYEEEE come from the germline V gene. With V trimmed by 4 bases and J by 3 bases, 8 bases remained unmatched.

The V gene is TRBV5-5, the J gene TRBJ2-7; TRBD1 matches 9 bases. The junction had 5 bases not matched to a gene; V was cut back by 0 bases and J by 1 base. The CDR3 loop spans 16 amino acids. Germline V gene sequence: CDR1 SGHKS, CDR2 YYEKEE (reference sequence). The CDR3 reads CASSLGTGVLSYEQYV. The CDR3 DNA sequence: TGTGCCAGCAGCTTGGGGACAGGGGTCTTGTCCTACGAGCAGTACGTC.

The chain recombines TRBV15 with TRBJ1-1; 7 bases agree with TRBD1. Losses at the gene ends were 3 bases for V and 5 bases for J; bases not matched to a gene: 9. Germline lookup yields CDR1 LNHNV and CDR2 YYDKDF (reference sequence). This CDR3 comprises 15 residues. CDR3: CATSSDRASWTEAFF. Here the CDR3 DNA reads TGTGCCACCAGCAGTGACAGGGCGTCATGGACTGAAGCTTTCTTT.

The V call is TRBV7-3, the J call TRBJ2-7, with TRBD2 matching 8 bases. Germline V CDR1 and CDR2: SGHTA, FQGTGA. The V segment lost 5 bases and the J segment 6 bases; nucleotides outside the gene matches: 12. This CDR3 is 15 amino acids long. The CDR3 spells CASSHNPGLEAEQYF. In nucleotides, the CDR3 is TGTGCCAGCAGCCATAACCCGGGACTAGAGGCCGAGCAGTACTTC. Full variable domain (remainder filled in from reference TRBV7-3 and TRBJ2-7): GAGVSQTPSNKVTEKGKYVELRCDPISGHTALYWYRQSLGQGPEFLIYFQGTGAADDSGLPNDRFFAVRPEGSVSTLKIQRTERGDSAVYLCASSHNPGLEAEQYFGPGTRLTVT.

CDR3 loop: CASSLAGQGGEQYF. In DNA form, the CDR3 reads TGCGCCAGCAGCTTGGCCGGACAGGGTGGCGAGCAGTACTTC. The chain has TRBV5-1 and TRBJ2-7, with 8 bases fitting TRBD1. The CDR3 has 14 residues. Germline-derived CDR1 and CDR2 are SGHRS and YFSETQ. With V trimmed by 0 bases and J by 6 bases, 5 bases remained unmatched.

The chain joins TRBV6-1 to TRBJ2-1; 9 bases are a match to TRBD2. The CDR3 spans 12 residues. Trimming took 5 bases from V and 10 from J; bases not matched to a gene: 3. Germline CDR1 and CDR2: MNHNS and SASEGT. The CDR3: CASSRTSVEQFF. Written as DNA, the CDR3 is TGTGCCAGCAGTAGGACTAGCGTAGAGCAGTTCTTC.

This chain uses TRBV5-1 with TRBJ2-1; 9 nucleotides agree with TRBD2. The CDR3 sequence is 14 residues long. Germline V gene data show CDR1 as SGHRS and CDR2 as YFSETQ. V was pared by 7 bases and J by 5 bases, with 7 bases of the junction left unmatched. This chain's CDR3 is CASRGLAAHNEQFF. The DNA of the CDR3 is TGCGCCAGCCGGGGACTAGCAGCCCACAATGAGCAGTTCTTC.

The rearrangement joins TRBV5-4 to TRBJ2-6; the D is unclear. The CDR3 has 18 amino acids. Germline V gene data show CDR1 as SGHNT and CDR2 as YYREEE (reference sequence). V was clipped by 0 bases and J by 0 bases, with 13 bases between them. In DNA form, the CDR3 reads TGTGCCAGCAGCTTGGGAAGCATTATCTCCTCTGGGGCCAACGTCCTGACTTTC. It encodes CASSLGSIISSGANVLTF.

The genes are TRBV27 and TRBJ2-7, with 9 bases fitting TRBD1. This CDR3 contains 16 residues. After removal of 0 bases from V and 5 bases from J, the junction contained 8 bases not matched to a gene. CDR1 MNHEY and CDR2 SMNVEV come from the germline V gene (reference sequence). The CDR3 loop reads CASSLSPRDRVNEQYF. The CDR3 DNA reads TGTGCCAGCAGTTTATCACCCCGGGACAGGGTTAACGAGCAGTACTTC.

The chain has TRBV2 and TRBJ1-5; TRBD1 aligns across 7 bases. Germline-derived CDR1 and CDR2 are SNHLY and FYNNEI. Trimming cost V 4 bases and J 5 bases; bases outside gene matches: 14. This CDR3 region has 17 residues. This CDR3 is CASSVLIMDRPDQPQHF. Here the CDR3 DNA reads TGTGCCAGCAGTGTATTAATTATGGACAGGCCTGATCAGCCCCAGCATTTT.

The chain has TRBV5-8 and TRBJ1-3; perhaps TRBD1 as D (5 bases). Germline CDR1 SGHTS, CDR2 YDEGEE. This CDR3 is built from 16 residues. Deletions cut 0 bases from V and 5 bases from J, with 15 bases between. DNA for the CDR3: TGTGCCAGCAGCTTGGCATCGGGGGGAACGAGAAACACCATATATTTT. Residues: CASSLASGGTRNTIYF.

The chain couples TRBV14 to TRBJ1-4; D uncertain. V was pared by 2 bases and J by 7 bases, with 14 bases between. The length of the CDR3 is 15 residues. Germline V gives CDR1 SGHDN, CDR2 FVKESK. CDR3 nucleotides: TGTGCCAGCAGCCAAAGGCCCTCGAGGGCTGAAAAACTGTTTTTT. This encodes CASSQRPSRAEKLFF.

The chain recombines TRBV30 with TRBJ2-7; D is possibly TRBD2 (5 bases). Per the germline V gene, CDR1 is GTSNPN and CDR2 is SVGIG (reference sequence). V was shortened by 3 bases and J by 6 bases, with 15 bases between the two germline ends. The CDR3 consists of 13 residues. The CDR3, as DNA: TGTGCCTGGAGCGTCACTAGACCCAGCGAGCAGTACGTC. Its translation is CAWSVTRPSEQYV.

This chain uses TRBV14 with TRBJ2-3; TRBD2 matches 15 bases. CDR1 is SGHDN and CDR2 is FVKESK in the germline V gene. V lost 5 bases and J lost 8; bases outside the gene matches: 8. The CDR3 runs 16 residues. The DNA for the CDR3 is TGTGCCAGCAGCGCCCGGACTAGCGGGAGGGAGAGTACGCAGTATTTT. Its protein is CASSARTSGRESTQYF.

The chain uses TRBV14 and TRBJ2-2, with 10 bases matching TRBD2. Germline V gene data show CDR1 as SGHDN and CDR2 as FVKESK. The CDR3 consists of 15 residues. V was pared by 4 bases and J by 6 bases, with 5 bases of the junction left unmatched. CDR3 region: CASSLSGRFPGELFF. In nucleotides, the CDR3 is TGTGCCAGCAGCCTTAGCGGGAGGTTCCCCGGGGAGCTGTTTTTT.

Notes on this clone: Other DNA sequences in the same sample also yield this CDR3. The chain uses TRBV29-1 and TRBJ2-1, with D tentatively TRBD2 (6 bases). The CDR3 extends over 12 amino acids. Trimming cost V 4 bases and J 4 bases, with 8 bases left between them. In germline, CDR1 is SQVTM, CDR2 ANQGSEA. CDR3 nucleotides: TGCAGCGTTGGCGGGACTTACAATGAGCAGTTCTTC. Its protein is CSVGGTYNEQFF.

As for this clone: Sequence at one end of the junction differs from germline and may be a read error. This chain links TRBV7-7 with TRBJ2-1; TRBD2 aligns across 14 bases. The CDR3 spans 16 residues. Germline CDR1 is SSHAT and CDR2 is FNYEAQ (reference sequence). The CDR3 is CASSAGTSGRRNEQFF. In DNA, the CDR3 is TGTGCTAGCAGCGCCGGGACTAGCGGGAGACGCAATGAGCAGTTCTTC.

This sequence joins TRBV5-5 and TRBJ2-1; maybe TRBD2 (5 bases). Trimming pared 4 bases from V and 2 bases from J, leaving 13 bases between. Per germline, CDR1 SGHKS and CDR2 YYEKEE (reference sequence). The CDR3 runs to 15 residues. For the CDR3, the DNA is TGTGCCAGCAGCCCTTGGACTGGCACCTACAATGAGCAGTTCTTC. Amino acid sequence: CASSPWTGTYNEQFF.

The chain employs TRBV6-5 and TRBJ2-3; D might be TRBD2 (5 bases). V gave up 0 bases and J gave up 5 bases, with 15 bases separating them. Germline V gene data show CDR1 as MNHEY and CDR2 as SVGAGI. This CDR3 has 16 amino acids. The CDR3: CASSYSRVPRGDTQYF. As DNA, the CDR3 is TGTGCCAGCAGTTACTCCCGGGTCCCTCGGGGAGATACGCAGTATTTT.

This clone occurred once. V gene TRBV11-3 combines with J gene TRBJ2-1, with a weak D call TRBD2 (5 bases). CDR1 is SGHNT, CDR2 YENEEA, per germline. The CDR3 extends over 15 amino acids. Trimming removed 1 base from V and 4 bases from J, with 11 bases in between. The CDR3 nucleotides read TGTGCCAGCAGCTTAGGGGGAGACTCATACAATGAGCAGTTCTTC. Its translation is CASSLGGDSYNEQFF. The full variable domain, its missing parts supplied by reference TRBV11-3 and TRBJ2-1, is EAGVVQSPRYKIIEKKQPVAFWCNPISGHNTLYWYLQNLGQGPELLIRYENEEAVDDSQLPKDRFSAERLKGVDSTLKIQPAELGDSAVYLCASSLGGDSYNEQFFGPGTRLTVL.

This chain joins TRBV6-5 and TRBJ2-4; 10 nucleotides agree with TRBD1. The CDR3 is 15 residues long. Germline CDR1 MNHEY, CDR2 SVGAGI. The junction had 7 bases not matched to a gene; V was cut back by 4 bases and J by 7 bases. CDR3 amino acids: CASSSYPGQGNIQYF. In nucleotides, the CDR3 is TGTGCCAGCAGTTCCTATCCGGGACAGGGGAACATTCAGTACTTC.

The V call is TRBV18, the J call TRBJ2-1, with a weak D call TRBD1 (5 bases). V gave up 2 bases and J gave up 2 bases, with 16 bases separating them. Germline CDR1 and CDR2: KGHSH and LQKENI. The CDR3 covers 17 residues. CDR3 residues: CASSPGVRTPTYNEQFF. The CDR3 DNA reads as TGTGCCAGCTCACCAGGGGTCCGGACACCCACCTACAATGAGCAGTTCTTC.

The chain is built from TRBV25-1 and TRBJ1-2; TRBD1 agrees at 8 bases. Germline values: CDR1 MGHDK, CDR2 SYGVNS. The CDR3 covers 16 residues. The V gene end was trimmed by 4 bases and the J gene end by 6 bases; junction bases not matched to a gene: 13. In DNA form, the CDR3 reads TGTGCCAGCAGTGCGCTCGGGGGGACAGGTGGGGATGGCTACACCTTC. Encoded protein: CASSALGGTGGDGYTF.

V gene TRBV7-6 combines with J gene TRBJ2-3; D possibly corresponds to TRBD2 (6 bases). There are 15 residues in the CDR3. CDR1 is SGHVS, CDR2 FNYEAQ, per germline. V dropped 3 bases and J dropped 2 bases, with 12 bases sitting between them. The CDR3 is CASSLDGRLTDTQYF. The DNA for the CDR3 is TGTGCCAGCAGCTTGGACGGGAGACTCACAGATACGCAGTATTTT.

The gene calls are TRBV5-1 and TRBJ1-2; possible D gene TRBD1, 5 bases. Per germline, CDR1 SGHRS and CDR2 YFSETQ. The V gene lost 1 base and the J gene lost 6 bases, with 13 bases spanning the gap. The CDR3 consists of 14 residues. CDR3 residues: CASSLMGGEDGYTF. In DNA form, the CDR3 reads TGCGCCAGCAGCTTGATGGGGGGAGAAGATGGCTACACCTTC. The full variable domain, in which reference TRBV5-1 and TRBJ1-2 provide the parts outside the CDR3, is KAGVTQTPRYLIKTRGQQVTLSCSPISGHRSVSWYQQTPGQGLQFLFEYFSETQRNKGNFPGRFSGRQFSNSRSEMNVSTLELGDSALYLCASSLMGGEDGYTFGSGTRLTVV.

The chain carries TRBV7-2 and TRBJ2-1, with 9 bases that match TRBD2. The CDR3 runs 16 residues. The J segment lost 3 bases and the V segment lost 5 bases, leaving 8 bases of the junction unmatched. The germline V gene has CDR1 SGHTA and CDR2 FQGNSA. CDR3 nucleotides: TGTGCCAGCAGCCCGGAGACTAGCGGCGTCTACAATGAGCAGTTCTTC. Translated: CASSPETSGVYNEQFF.

CDR3 bases: TGTGCCAGCAGCTTCGCAGGGGGAGATGGCTACACCTTC. This sequence encodes CASSFAGGDGYTF. The rearrangement links TRBV7-9 to TRBJ1-2, with 7 bases identical to TRBD1. The V gene's germline CDR1 is SEHNR and CDR2 FQNEAQ (reference sequence). This CDR3 has 13 residues. With 3 bases clipped from V and 6 bases from J, the junction kept 4 bases outside the gene matches.

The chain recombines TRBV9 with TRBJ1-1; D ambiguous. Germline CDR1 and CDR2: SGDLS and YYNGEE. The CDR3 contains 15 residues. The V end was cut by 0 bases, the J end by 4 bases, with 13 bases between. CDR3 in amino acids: CASSVGSLQVTEAFF. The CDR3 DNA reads TGTGCCAGCAGCGTAGGTTCCCTCCAGGTCACTGAAGCTTTCTTT.

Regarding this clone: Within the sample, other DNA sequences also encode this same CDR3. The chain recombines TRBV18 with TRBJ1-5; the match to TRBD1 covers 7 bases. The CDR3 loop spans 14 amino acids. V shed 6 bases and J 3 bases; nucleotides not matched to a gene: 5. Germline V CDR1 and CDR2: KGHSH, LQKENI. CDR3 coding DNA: TGTGCCAGCTCCCACGGGACAGACAATCAGCCCCAGCATTTT. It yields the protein CASSHGTDNQPQHF.